The clone carrying this T cell receptor (beta chain) was observed a handful of times. The CDR3 contains 20 residues. Germline lookup yields CDR1 LNHNV and CDR2 YYDKDF (reference sequence). Trimming took 2 bases from V and 0 from J; bases not matched to a gene: 11. These data are taken from a study of blood T cell repertoires in COVID-19. Background on the study: There were acute and convalescent COVID-19 samples, and they came from the United States, Italy and Spain. PBMCs, B-cell-depleted T cells, or T cells were the source of the cDNA or gDNA that made up the material.

In the original processing: Quantification of nucleated cells was approximated via reference gene primer amplification. Clones were sequenced by immunoSEQ multiplex PCR, and TCRdb holds only the in-frame ones, with some missing. V and J calls and clone size come straight from that table; D and trimming were deduced from the DNA. The data show 65,000 to 90,000 clones, roughly 80% seen once. The chain employs TRBV15 and TRBJ2-3, with 13 bases fitting TRBD2. The origin of this receptor is a woman aged 80 or over with active or convalescent COVID-19. The sample comprised peripheral blood. The chain's CDR3 is CATSRRRPGLAGSSTDTQYF. CDR3 DNA sequence: TGTGCCACCAGCAGACGACGACCGGGACTAGCGGGATCTAGCACAGATACGCAGTATTTT. The full variable domain, in which reference TRBV15 and TRBJ2-3 provide the parts outside the CDR3, is DAMVIQNPRYQVTQFGKPVTLSCSQTLNHNVMYWYQQKSSQAPKLLFHYYDKDFNNEADTPDNFQSRRPNTSFCFLDIRSPGLGDTAMYLCATSRRRPGLAGSSTDTQYFGPGTRLTVL.